Listed here are 12 T cell receptor beta chains from one sample, sequenced in a study of T cell responses to AZD1222 COVID-19 vaccine. The protocol was immunoSEQ multiplex PCR, while the TCRdb copy is restricted to in-frame clones and leaves out a portion. The table shows about 110,000 clones, with about 90% occurring only once. Here the sequenced sample was peripheral blood, taken 28 days after the second AZD1222 dose. All receptors come from an adult who received the AZD1222 COVID-19 vaccine.

The count of this clone is one. The chain couples TRBV28 to TRBJ2-7, with 8 bases identical to TRBD1. V lost 4 bases to trimming and J lost 6 bases; unmatched junction nucleotides: 5. CDR1 is MDHEN and CDR2 is SYDVKM in the germline V gene. The CDR3 is 13 residues long. The CDR3 loop is CASSSGQVPEQYF. The CDR3, as DNA: TGTGCCAGCAGTTCGGGACAGGTCCCCGAGCAGTACTTC.

This chain joins TRBV20-1 and TRBJ2-1; a weak D match, TRBD2 (5 bases). The V gene's germline CDR1 is DFQATT and CDR2 SNEGSKA (reference sequence). Trimming stripped 3 bases from V and 2 bases from J, with 11 bases between. The CDR3 contains 14 residues. DNA for the CDR3: TGCAGTGCTAGTGGGCGGGCTGCCTACAATGAGCAGTTCTTC. Its protein is CSASGRAAYNEQFF.

This sequence joins TRBV4-1 and TRBJ2-3; D ambiguous. V was trimmed by 3 bases and J by 5 bases, leaving 9 bases between them. The CDR3 has 13 amino acids. The germline CDR1 and CDR2 sequences are MGHRA and YSYEKL. The CDR3 sequence is CASSQEAVDTQYF. The CDR3 bases are TGCGCCAGCAGCCAGGAAGCAGTAGATACGCAGTATTTT.

The rearrangement joins TRBV3-1 (or the pseudogene TRBV3-2) to TRBJ2-4; 8 positions agree with TRBD2. The germline V gene encodes CDR1 LGHDT and CDR2 YNNKEL (reference sequence). With V trimmed by 5 bases and J by 6 bases, 9 bases remained unmatched. This CDR3 has 15 residues. DNA of the CDR3: TGTGCCAGCAGCACTCGAAGCGGGGGTGGAAACATTCAGTACTTC. This gives the protein CASSTRSGGGNIQYF.

The CDR3: CASSFSSGQEQFF. The CDR3, as DNA: TGTGCCAGCAGTTTTTCATCTGGCCAAGAGCAGTTCTTC. The V call is TRBV12-3 or TRBV12-4, the J call TRBJ2-1; D gene uncertain. Trimming took 3 bases from V and 10 from J, leaving 13 bases between them. The CDR3 contains 13 residues.

The chain carries TRBV11-1 and TRBJ2-1; 9 bases agree with TRBD1. The J segment lost 12 bases and the V segment lost 4 bases, leaving 13 bases of the junction unmatched. CDR3 length equals 15 residues. Germline values: CDR1 SGHAT, CDR2 FQDESV (reference sequence). CDR3 sequence: CASSSPGTGSRRQFF. Written as DNA, the CDR3 is TGTGCCAGCAGCTCCCCCGGGACAGGGTCGCGCAGGCAGTTCTTC. Full variable domain (remainder filled in from reference TRBV11-1 and TRBJ2-1): EAEVAQSPRYKITEKSQAVAFWCDPISGHATLYWYRQILGQGPELLVQFQDESVVDDSQLPKDRFSAERLKGVDSTLKIQPAELGDSAMYLCASSSPGTGSRRQFFGPGTRLTVL.

The J gene is TRBJ1-6, the V gene TRBV12-3 or TRBV12-4; D remains ambiguous. V lost 3 bases and J lost 9, with 3 bases in between. The CDR3 has 11 amino acids. CDR3 region: CASSFVSPLHF. DNA of the CDR3: TGTGCCAGCAGTTTTGTTTCACCCCTCCACTTT.

The chain joins TRBV28 to TRBJ1-1; TRBD1 might be the D (5 bases). Germline CDR1 reads MDHEN; CDR2 reads SYDVKM. This CDR3 is 16 amino acids long. The ends were cut back, 5 bases at V and 4 bases at J, with 20 bases in the middle. The CDR3 coding sequence is TGTGCCAGCAGTCGCGGGGGGACCGGGGGGTTCACTGAAGCTTTCTTT. Translation gives CASSRGGTGGFTEAFF.

The chain combines TRBV5-4 with TRBJ1-1, with 9 bases matching TRBD1. The CDR3 sequence is 17 residues long. The germline CDR1 and CDR2 sequences are SGHNT and YYREEE (reference sequence). V shed 5 bases, J shed 4 bases, and the junction held 15 bases outside the gene matches. The CDR3 DNA is TGTGCCAGCAGGGACGCCGGGACAGGGCCCCGGGCCACTGAAGCTTTCTTT. This codes for CASRDAGTGPRATEAFF. Full variable domain (remainder filled in from reference TRBV5-4 and TRBJ1-1): ETGVTQSPTHLIKTRGQQVTLRCSSQSGHNTVSWYQQALGQGPQFIFQYYREEENGRGNFPPRFSGLQFPNYSSELNVNALELDDSALYLCASRDAGTGPRATEAFFGQGTRLTVV.

This chain connects TRBV3-1 (or the pseudogene TRBV3-2) to TRBJ2-7, with 9 bases fitting TRBD1. The ends lost 3 bases at V and 5 bases at J; junction bases unmatched: 8. Looked up from germline, CDR1 is LGHDT and CDR2 is YNNKEL (reference sequence). The length of the CDR3 is 15 residues. The CDR3 loop reads CASSHEGTGRDEQYF. In DNA, the CDR3 is TGTGCCAGCAGCCACGAGGGGACAGGGAGGGACGAGCAGTACTTC.

This sequence joins TRBV6-4 and TRBJ1-6, with D hard to call. The V gene lost 5 bases and the J gene lost 9 bases, with 11 bases spanning the gap. Germline V gene sequence: CDR1 MRHNA, CDR2 SNTAGT. There are 13 residues in the CDR3. CDR3 in DNA: TGTGCCAGCAGTAACGGAGGCAGTTCACCCCTCCACTTT. Encoded protein: CASSNGGSSPLHF.

The CDR3, as DNA: TGTGCCAGCAGCCGAGAGGATAGCACAGATACGCAGTATTTT. Protein product: CASSREDSTDTQYF. This rearrangement joins TRBV7-9 to TRBJ2-3, with D unresolved. V shed 5 bases and J shed 0 bases, with 9 bases lying between them. This CDR3 comprises 14 residues. Germline V gene data show CDR1 as SEHNR and CDR2 as FQNEAQ (reference sequence).